The next 27 T cell receptor beta chains were all read from a single sample in a study of PD-L1 blockade in urothelial cancer. Documented time point: pretreatment peripheral blood. Measured with immunoSEQ multiplex PCR; TCRdb has only the in-frame clones, and not every one. The sample carries some 71,000 clones, 75% to 90% recorded once. This sample comprised PBMCs, obtained around atezolizumab (anti-PD-L1) treatment. The receptor set was obtained from a man in his sixties with urothelial cancer.

This sequence joins TRBV28 and TRBJ2-7, with 7 bases aligning to TRBD1. The length of the CDR3 is 13 residues. Trimming removed 11 bases from V and 2 bases from J; junction bases left unmatched: 9. The V gene's germline CDR1 is MDHEN and CDR2 SYDVKM. This CDR3 is CAPLKGATYEQYF. For the CDR3, the DNA is TGTGCCCCCCTAAAGGGGGCCACCTACGAGCAGTACTTC.

The rearrangement uses TRBV11-2 and TRBJ1-4; D is uncertain. Germline lookup yields CDR1 SGHAT and CDR2 FQNNGV. The V gene lost 4 bases and the J gene lost 7 bases, with 19 bases spanning the gap. The CDR3 spans 16 residues. The CDR3 DNA is TGTGCCAGCAGCTCAGGAGGTCCGGGCGACTTTGAAAAACTGTTTTTT. It encodes CASSSGGPGDFEKLFF.

J is TRBJ2-3 and V is TRBV29-1; 10 nucleotides line up with TRBD2. The CDR3 has 18 amino acids. V gave up 2 bases and J gave up 2 bases; unmatched junction bases: 13. Germline CDR1 is SQVTM and CDR2 is ANQGSEA. CDR3 DNA: TGCAGCGTTGAAATAGCGGGGGGCGCCCGCAGAGACACAGATACGCAGTATTTT. This sequence encodes CSVEIAGGARRDTDTQYF.

The rearrangement links TRBV14 to TRBJ2-1, with 11 bases matching TRBD2. V was pared by 2 bases and J by 7 bases, with 7 bases of the junction left unmatched. Germline lookup yields CDR1 SGHDN and CDR2 FVKESK. There are 16 residues in the CDR3. The CDR3, as DNA: TGTGCCAGCAGCCAAACTAGCGGGGGAACTGGGAATGAGCAGTTCTTC. Translated: CASSQTSGGTGNEQFF.

The chain is built from TRBV6-6 and TRBJ1-2; 10 nucleotides match TRBD1. This CDR3 region has 15 residues. Trimming cost V 4 bases and J 2 bases; bases outside gene matches: 4. Germline V lookup: CDR1 MNHNY, CDR2 SVGAGI (reference sequence). This chain's CDR3 is CASSSMGQGNYGYTF. CDR3 DNA: TGTGCCAGCAGTTCGATGGGACAGGGGAACTATGGCTACACCTTC.

The rearrangement uses TRBV25-1 and TRBJ1-1; no clear D. The CDR3 sequence is 13 residues long. The germline CDR1 and CDR2 sequences are MGHDK and SYGVNS. Trimming removed 5 bases at V and 4 bases at J, with 11 bases between. CDR3 sequence: CASSSRGLTEAFF. In nucleotides, the CDR3 is TGTGCCAGCAGTTCCCGAGGACTCACTGAAGCTTTCTTT.

The chain joins TRBV5-6 to TRBJ2-7, with 8 bases matching TRBD2. Trimming took 5 bases from V and 1 from J; bases not matched to a gene: 5. Germline V gene data show CDR1 as SGHDT and CDR2 as YYEEEE. This CDR3 contains 14 residues. The CDR3 here is CASRPGLVSYEQYF. DNA for the CDR3: TGTGCCAGCAGGCCGGGACTAGTATCCTACGAGCAGTACTTC.

The J gene is TRBJ2-3, the V gene TRBV5-1; no reliable D call. The CDR3 length is 14 residues. Germline loops: CDR1 SGHRS, CDR2 YFSETQ. Between the trimmed V and J ends, which lost 9 bases and 0 bases, there was a span of 14 bases. CDR3 protein: CATSRGGSTDTQYF. CDR3 DNA: TGCGCCACCTCGCGAGGCGGAAGCACAGATACGCAGTATTTT.

The genes are TRBV6-4 and TRBJ2-3, with TRBD2 matching 14 bases. The CDR3 totals 16 residues. Germline V CDR1 and CDR2: MRHNA, SNTAGT. V gave up 6 bases and J gave up 4 bases; unmatched junction bases: 6. CDR3 nucleotides: TGTGCCAGCAGATCGACTAGCGGGGGGGCCTCAGATACGCAGTATTTT. Translating gives CASRSTSGGASDTQYF.

This sequence joins TRBV6-1 and TRBJ1-5; weak D call: TRBD1 (5 bases). V gave up 0 bases and J gave up 7 bases, with 7 bases separating them. Germline V gene data show CDR1 as MNHNS and CDR2 as SASEGT. CDR3 length: 13 amino acids. The chain's CDR3 is CASSEAGGQPQHF. The CDR3 bases are TGTGCCAGCAGTGAAGCGGGGGGGCAGCCCCAGCATTTT.

The rearrangement uses TRBV7-2 and TRBJ2-1; 7 bases fit TRBD2. The CDR3 runs to 15 residues. The junction had 10 bases not matched to a gene; V was cut back by 7 bases and J by 4 bases. Germline CDR1 reads SGHTA; CDR2 reads FQGNSA. CDR3 DNA: TGTGCCAGCACTTTATGGGGGGGACCTTACAATGAGCAGTTCTTC. It translates to CASTLWGGPYNEQFF.

The rearrangement joins TRBV28 to TRBJ2-3; TRBD2 agrees at 7 bases. The CDR3 spans 17 residues. Germline CDR1 reads MDHEN; CDR2 reads SYDVKM. V lost 3 bases and J lost 3; bases outside the gene matches: 12. The CDR3 DNA reads as TGTGCCAGCAGTTTGCCCCCCACGGGGGGACTGACAGATACGCAGTATTTT. It encodes CASSLPPTGGLTDTQYF. The whole variable domain, filled in from reference TRBV28 and TRBJ2-3, reads DVKVTQSSRYLVKRTGEKVFLECVQDMDHENMFWYRQDPGLGLRLIYFSYDVKMKEKGDIPEGYSVSREKKERFSLILESASTNQTSMYLCASSLPPTGGLTDTQYFGPGTRLTVL.

This clone was counted a single time. J is TRBJ2-1 and V is TRBV11-2; 8 nucleotides agree with TRBD1. V was pared by 3 bases and J by 3 bases, with 1 base of the junction left unmatched. The CDR3 spans 14 residues. The germline CDR1 and CDR2 sequences are SGHAT and FQNNGV. CDR3 sequence reads: CASSFGQGYNEQFF. CDR3 sequence (DNA): TGTGCCAGCAGCTTTGGACAGGGCTACAATGAGCAGTTCTTC.

A few counts support this clone. The chain carries TRBV15 and TRBJ1-6; maybe TRBD1 (5 bases). The V end was cut by 7 bases, the J end by 9 bases, with 16 bases between. Per germline, CDR1 LNHNV and CDR2 YYDKDF (reference sequence). This CDR3 comprises 14 residues. The CDR3 here is CATNLGGWGSPLHF. The CDR3 DNA sequence: TGTGCCACCAACCTGGGGGGGTGGGGTTCACCCCTCCACTTT.

The chain has TRBV29-1 and TRBJ2-2, with 12 nucleotides matching TRBD1. The length of the CDR3 is 16 residues. V trimming: 5 bases; J trimming: 0 bases; junction bases outside the gene matches: 4. Germline V lookup: CDR1 SQVTM, CDR2 ANQGSEA. The CDR3 reads CSVTGTGGPNTGELFF. The CDR3 bases are TGCAGCGTTACCGGGACAGGGGGCCCGAACACCGGGGAGCTGTTTTTT.

The chain has TRBV7-2 and TRBJ1-2; 9 bases align to TRBD1. The length of the CDR3 is 15 residues. With 1 base clipped from V and 5 bases from J, the junction kept 5 bases outside the gene matches. Germline-derived CDR1 and CDR2 are SGHTA and FQGNSA. CDR3 nucleotide sequence: TGTGCCAGCAGCTTAGAACAGGGGGCGGGATATGGCTACACCTTC. Translation gives CASSLEQGAGYGYTF.

The rearrangement links TRBV5-1 to TRBJ1-1, with 8 bases aligning to TRBD1. The CDR3 covers 13 residues. From germline, CDR1 is SGHRS and CDR2 YFSETQ. Losses at the gene ends were 4 bases for V and 10 bases for J; bases not matched to a gene: 9. This CDR3 is CASSRDRGERAFF. DNA of the CDR3: TGCGCCAGCAGCCGCGACAGGGGCGAGAGAGCTTTCTTT.

The V gene is TRBV7-3, the J gene TRBJ1-2; 10 positions agree with TRBD1. Germline lookup yields CDR1 SGHTA and CDR2 FQGTGA. CDR3 length: 14 residues. With 5 bases clipped from V and 7 bases from J, the junction kept 7 bases outside the gene matches. The CDR3 loop reads CASSPGTGEGGYTF. CDR3 nucleotide sequence: TGTGCCAGCAGCCCCGGGACAGGGGAGGGTGGCTACACCTTC.

V gene TRBV9 combines with J gene TRBJ2-5, with TRBD2 identical over 10 bases. Losses at the gene ends were 2 bases for V and 6 bases for J; bases not matched to a gene: 10. The CDR3 has 16 residues. Germline CDR1 is SGDLS and CDR2 is YYNGEE. CDR3 nucleotides: TGTGCCAGCAGCGTGCTCCCAGCGGGGGGGTCACAGACCCAGTACTTC. Its protein product is CASSVLPAGGSQTQYF.

DNA for the CDR3: TGTGCCAGTAGTATGGACAGGGGTGGGCCCCAGCATTTT. Translating it yields CASSMDRGGPQHF. V usage is TRBV19 and J usage is TRBJ1-5; 9 nucleotides match TRBD1. V shed 3 bases, J shed 9 bases, and the junction held 3 bases outside the gene matches. The germline V gene has CDR1 LNHDA and CDR2 SQIVND (reference sequence). This CDR3 has 13 residues.

The J gene is TRBJ2-3, the V gene TRBV10-3; TRBD1 is a possible D gene (6 bases). The CDR3 length is 14 residues. Per germline, CDR1 ENHRY and CDR2 SYGVKD. With 11 bases removed from V and 1 base from J, the gap between germline ends came to 16 bases. The CDR3 coding sequence is TGTGCCCCCCCGGAAGGGGGTGGCACAGATACGCAGTATTTT. Residues: CAPPEGGGTDTQYF.

The chain is built from TRBV5-6 and TRBJ2-3; 8 bases match TRBD1. The junction had 14 bases not matched to a gene; V was cut back by 5 bases and J by 6 bases. Germline CDR1 reads SGHDT; CDR2 reads YYEEEE. The CDR3 loop spans 16 amino acids. The CDR3 DNA reads as TGTGCCAGCAGTCCTCTGGGCAGGGGGCTATCGGATACGCAGTATTTT. The encoded protein is CASSPLGRGLSDTQYF.

This clone has a single count. The CDR3 DNA reads TGTGCCTGTTTAACTAGCGGGGGGGCCTTGGGCCTGAATGAGCAGTTCTTC. Amino acids: CACLTSGGALGLNEQFF. This chain links TRBV30 with TRBJ2-1; 13 nucleotides agree with TRBD2. Germline loops: CDR1 GTSNPN, CDR2 SVGIG (reference sequence). The CDR3 spans 17 residues. V dropped 6 bases and J dropped 7; count of bases not matched to a gene: 15.

The chain recombines TRBV14 with TRBJ1-3, with D possibly matching TRBD1 (5 bases). Per germline, CDR1 SGHDN and CDR2 FVKESK. Trimming left V 0 bases short and J 0 bases short, with 12 bases between. The CDR3 runs 17 residues. The CDR3 is CASSQELAGYSGNTIYF. In DNA, the CDR3 is TGTGCCAGCAGCCAAGAGTTGGCAGGGTACTCTGGAAACACCATATATTTT.

The CDR3 is CASSLTGSDYEQYF. In nucleotides, the CDR3 is TGCGCCAGCAGCTTGACAGGGTCCGACTACGAGCAGTACTTC. The chain has TRBV5-1 and TRBJ2-7, with a possible D match to TRBD1 (6 bases). Germline V CDR1 and CDR2: SGHRS, YFSETQ. There are 14 residues in the CDR3. Trimming pared 1 base from V and 3 bases from J, leaving 11 bases between. Using reference TRBV5-1 and TRBJ2-7 for the parts outside the CDR3, the full variable domain is KAGVTQTPRYLIKTRGQQVTLSCSPISGHRSVSWYQQTPGQGLQFLFEYFSETQRNKGNFPGRFSGRQFSNSRSEMNVSTLELGDSALYLCASSLTGSDYEQYFGPGTRLTVT.

V usage is TRBV7-2 and J usage is TRBJ2-1; D might be TRBD2 (6 bases). V lost 1 base and J lost 4, with 8 bases in between. Germline CDR1 is SGHTA and CDR2 is FQGNSA. The CDR3 has 14 amino acids. The CDR3 region has the DNA TGTGCCAGCAGCTTAGGACTAGGATACAATGAGCAGTTCTTC. Amino acids: CASSLGLGYNEQFF. The entire variable domain, with the rest obtained from reference TRBV7-2 and TRBJ2-1, is as follows: GAGVSQSPSNKVTEKGKDVELRCDPISGHTALYWYRQSLGQGLEFLIYFQGNSAPDKSGLPSDRFSAERTGGSVSTLTIQRTQQEDSAVYLCASSLGLGYNEQFFGPGTRLTVL.

The chain joins TRBV5-1 to TRBJ2-1; D not resolved. Germline CDR1 and CDR2: SGHRS and YFSETQ. This CDR3 contains 12 residues. Trimming left V 0 bases short and J 7 bases short, with 5 bases between. The CDR3 spells CASSLGRNEQFF. The DNA for the CDR3 is TGCGCCAGCAGCTTGGGGCGGAATGAGCAGTTCTTC.